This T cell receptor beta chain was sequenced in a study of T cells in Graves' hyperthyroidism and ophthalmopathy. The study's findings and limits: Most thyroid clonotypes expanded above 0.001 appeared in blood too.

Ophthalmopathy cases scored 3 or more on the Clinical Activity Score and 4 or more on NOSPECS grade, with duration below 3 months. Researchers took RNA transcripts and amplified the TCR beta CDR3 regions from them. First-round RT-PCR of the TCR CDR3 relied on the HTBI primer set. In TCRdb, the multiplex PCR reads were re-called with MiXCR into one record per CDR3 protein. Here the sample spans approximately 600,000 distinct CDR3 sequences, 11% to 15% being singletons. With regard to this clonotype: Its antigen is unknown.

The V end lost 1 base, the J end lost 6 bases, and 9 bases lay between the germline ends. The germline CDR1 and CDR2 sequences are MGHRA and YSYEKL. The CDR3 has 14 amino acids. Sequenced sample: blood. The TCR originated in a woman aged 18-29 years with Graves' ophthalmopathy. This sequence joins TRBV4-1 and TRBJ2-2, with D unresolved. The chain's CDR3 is CASSQGGPSGELFF. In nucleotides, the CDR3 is TGCGCCAGCAGCCAAGGTGGGCCATCCGGGGAGCTGTTTTTT.